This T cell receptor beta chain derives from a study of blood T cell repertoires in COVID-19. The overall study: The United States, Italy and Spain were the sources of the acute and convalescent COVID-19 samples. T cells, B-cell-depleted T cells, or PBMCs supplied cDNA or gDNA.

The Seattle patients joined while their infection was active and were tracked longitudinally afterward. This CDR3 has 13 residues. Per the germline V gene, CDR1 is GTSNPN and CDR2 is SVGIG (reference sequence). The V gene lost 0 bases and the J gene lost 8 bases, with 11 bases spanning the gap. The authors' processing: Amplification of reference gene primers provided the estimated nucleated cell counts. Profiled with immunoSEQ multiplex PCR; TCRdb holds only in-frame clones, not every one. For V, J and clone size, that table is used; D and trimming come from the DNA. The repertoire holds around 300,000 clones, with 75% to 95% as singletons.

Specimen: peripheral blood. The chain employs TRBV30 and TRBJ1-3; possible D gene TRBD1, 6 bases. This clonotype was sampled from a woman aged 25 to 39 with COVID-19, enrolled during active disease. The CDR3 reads CAWSVGGADTIYF. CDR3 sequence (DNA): TGTGCCTGGAGTGTAGGGGGAGCGGACACCATATATTTT.